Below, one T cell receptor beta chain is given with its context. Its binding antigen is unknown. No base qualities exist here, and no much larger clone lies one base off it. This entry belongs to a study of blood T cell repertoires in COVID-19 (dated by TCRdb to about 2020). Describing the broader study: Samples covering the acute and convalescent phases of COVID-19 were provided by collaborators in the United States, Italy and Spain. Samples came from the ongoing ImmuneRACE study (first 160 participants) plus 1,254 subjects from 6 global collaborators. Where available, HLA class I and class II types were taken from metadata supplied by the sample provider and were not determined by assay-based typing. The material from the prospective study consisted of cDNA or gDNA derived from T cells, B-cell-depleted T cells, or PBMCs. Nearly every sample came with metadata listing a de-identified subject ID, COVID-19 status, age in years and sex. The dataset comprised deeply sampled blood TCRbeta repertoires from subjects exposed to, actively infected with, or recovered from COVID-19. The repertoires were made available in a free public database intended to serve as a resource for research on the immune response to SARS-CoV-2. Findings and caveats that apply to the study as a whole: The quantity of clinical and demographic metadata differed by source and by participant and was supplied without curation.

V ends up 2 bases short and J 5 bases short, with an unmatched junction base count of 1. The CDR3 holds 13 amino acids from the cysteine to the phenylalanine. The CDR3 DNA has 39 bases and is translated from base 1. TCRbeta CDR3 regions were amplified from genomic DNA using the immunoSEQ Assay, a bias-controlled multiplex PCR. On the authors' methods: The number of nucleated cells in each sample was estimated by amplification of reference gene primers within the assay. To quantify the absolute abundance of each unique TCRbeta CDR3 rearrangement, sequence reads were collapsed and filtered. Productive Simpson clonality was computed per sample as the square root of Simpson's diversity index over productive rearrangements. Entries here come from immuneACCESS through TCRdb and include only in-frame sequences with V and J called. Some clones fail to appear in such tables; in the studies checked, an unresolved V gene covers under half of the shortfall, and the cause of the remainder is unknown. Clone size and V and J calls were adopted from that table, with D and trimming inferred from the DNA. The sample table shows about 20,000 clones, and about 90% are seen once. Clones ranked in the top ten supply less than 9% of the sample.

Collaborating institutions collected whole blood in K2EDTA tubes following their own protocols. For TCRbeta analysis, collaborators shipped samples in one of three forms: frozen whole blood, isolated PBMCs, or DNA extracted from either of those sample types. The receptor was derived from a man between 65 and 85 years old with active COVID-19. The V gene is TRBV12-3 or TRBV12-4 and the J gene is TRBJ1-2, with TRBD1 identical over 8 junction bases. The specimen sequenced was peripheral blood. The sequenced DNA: TGTGCCAGCAGTTTACAGGGGGCGTATGGCTACACCTTC. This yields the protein CASSLQGAYGYTF.